This record covers a single T cell receptor (beta chain). The sample comes from a study of T-cell memory formation after mild COVID-19. Between the trimmed V and J ends, which lost 3 bases and 6 bases, there was a span of 9 bases. The germline V gene encodes CDR1 DFQATT and CDR2 SNEGSKA (reference sequence). The CDR3 has 12 amino acids. TCRdb recomputed calls from the 5' RACE reads with MiXCR, one row per CDR3 protein. The sample has hundreds of thousands of distinct CDR3 sequences; roughly 24% are singletons. Sequenced: PBMCs or a T cell subset sorted from them (not recorded which). The rearrangement links TRBV20-1 to TRBJ2-1; D possibly corresponds to TRBD1 (6 bases). The TCR was taken from an adult woman who had mild COVID-19 (a few samples of this study predate the infection). Cell type and time point are not known. The DNA of the CDR3 is TGCAGTGCTAGCCAAGGGGGCAATGAGCAGTTCTTC. This sequence encodes CSASQGGNEQFF.